This TCR beta chain originates from a study of blood T cell repertoires in COVID-19. For the study at large: Acute and convalescent COVID-19 samples came from the United States, Italy and Spain. T cells, B-cell-depleted T cells, or PBMCs provided the cDNA or gDNA that served as material.

This CDR3 contains 13 residues. V lost 11 bases to trimming and J lost 3 bases, with 13 bases between them. In germline, CDR1 is LNHNV, CDR2 YYDKDF (reference sequence). In the source study's methods: Estimation of nucleated cell counts relied on the amplification of reference gene primers. Generated by immunoSEQ multiplex PCR, the TCRdb table keeps only in-frame clones and is missing some. V, J and clone size are those of that table, while D and trimming were read from the DNA. The sample includes some 45,000 clones, roughly 88% of them seen just once. Sequencing was done on a sample of peripheral blood. This chain connects TRBV15 to TRBJ2-2, with a weak D call TRBD2 (6 bases). The source of this sequence is an elderly woman with acute or convalescent COVID-19. This CDR3 reads CASGSDYTGELFF. The CDR3 nucleotides read TGTGCCTCCGGGAGTGACTACACCGGGGAGCTGTTTTTT.